This T cell receptor (beta chain) originates from a study of identical twins. This CDR3 comprises 10 residues. Trimming stripped 5 bases from V and 10 bases from J, with 6 bases between. From germline, CDR1 is MNHEY and CDR2 SVGEGT. Through template switching, a universal primer site was introduced, and the cDNA contained unique molecular identifiers. TCRdb analysed the 5' RACE reads with MiXCR anew, one entry per CDR3 protein. The sample lists some 500,000 distinct CDR3 sequences, more than 9% seen once, with 3% in the top ten. Each donor was a healthy Caucasian. Study findings and constraints: The abundant beta clonotypes from cord blood had fewer insertions, and memory repertoires had none of this.

Ten or more counts support this clonotype. The antigen is not known. This sample was shared with a second study, whose subject was yellow fever vaccine responses in identical twins. That publication notes: Each twin's T cell response to the vaccine was reported to look partly convergent and partly personalized.

The specimen was PBMCs. This clonotype was obtained from a woman aged 18-29 years in good health. The J gene is TRBJ2-1, the V gene TRBV6-2 or TRBV6-3; D gene uncertain. For the CDR3, the DNA is TGTGCCAGCAGTCCTAGGGAGCAGTTCTTC. Its protein is CASSPREQFF.